The rows below give T cell receptor beta chains drawn from one sample of a study of cytomegalovirus exposure and HLA in healthy donors. The method was immunoSEQ multiplex PCR; TCRdb's version includes in-frame clones alone and lacks a portion of them. The repertoire consists of roughly 200,000 clones, with roughly 76% occurring once and the leading ten covering roughly 2.1%. The sample comprised PBMCs. The receptors stem from a woman in her thirties in good health and CMV-seropositive. CDR3s include the opening cysteine and the closing phenylalanine or tryptophan. D genes are given only for firm matches. For some rows the clone size is stated as once, few or many, or as a class when expanded; others skip it.

J gene: TRBJ1-5; V gene: TRBV27; clone size: -; D gene: TRBD1; CDR3 protein: CASSPWTGYQPQHF; CDR3 DNA: TGTGCCAGCAGTCCCTGGACAGGTTATCAGCCCCAGCATTTT
J gene: TRBJ2-7; V gene: TRBV18; clone size: -; D gene: TRBD1; CDR3 protein: CASSPYRGYEQYF; CDR3 DNA: TGTGCCAGCTCACCATACAGGGGCTACGAGCAGTACTTC
J gene: TRBJ2-5; V gene: TRBV2; clone size: -; D gene: -; CDR3 protein: CASYPRSRVETQYF; CDR3 DNA: TGTGCCAGCTATCCGAGGTCCAGGGTCGAGACCCAGTACTTC
J gene: TRBJ2-7; V gene: TRBV2; clone size: -; D gene: -; CDR3 protein: CASSEGAGLYEQYF; CDR3 DNA: TGTGCCAGCAGTGAGGGTGCAGGGCTCTACGAGCAGTACTTC
J gene: TRBJ1-1; V gene: TRBV27; clone size: -; D gene: -; CDR3 protein: CASSKDRRNTEAFF; CDR3 DNA: TGTGCCAGCAGCAAAGACAGGCGGAACACTGAAGCTTTCTTT
J gene: TRBJ2-1; V gene: TRBV15; clone size: -; D gene: TRBD2; CDR3 protein: CATSRDFATSGRDYNEQFF; CDR3 DNA: TGTGCCACCAGCAGAGATTTTGCGACTAGCGGGAGGGACTACAATGAGCAGTTCTTC
J gene: TRBJ1-2; V gene: TRBV19; clone size: -; D gene: TRBD1; CDR3 protein: CASSIGRQGQDGYTF; CDR3 DNA: TGTGCCAGTAGTATAGGACGACAGGGCCAGGATGGCTACACCTTC
J gene: TRBJ1-4; V gene: TRBV28; clone size: -; D gene: TRBD1; CDR3 protein: CASKRGTGGEKLFF; CDR3 DNA: TGTGCCAGCAAAAGGGGGACAGGGGGTGAAAAACTGTTTTTT
J gene: TRBJ1-2; V gene: TRBV28; clone size: -; D gene: TRBD1; CDR3 protein: CASSTGVYGYTF; CDR3 DNA: TGTGCCAGCAGTACAGGGGTCTATGGCTACACCTTC
J gene: TRBJ2-5; V gene: TRBV5-1; clone size: -; D gene: -; CDR3 protein: CASSLQQETQYF; CDR3 DNA: TGCGCCAGCAGCTTACAACAAGAGACCCAGTACTTC
J gene: TRBJ2-7; V gene: TRBV28; clone size: -; D gene: -; CDR3 protein: CASSSTGSSYEQYF; CDR3 DNA: TGTGCCAGCAGCTCTACAGGGAGCTCCTACGAGCAGTACTTC
J gene: TRBJ2-3; V gene: TRBV9; clone size: -; D gene: TRBD2; CDR3 protein: CASSVAVGGAMDTQYF; CDR3 DNA: TGTGCCAGCAGCGTAGCGGTCGGGGGGGCCATGGATACGCAGTATTTT
J gene: TRBJ2-7; V gene: TRBV5-6; clone size: few; D gene: TRBD1; CDR3 protein: CASSLTGVTYEQYF; CDR3 DNA: TGTGCCAGCAGCTTGACAGGGGTAACCTACGAGCAGTACTTC
J gene: TRBJ2-7; V gene: TRBV28; clone size: -; D gene: TRBD2; CDR3 protein: CASSLVGGAYEQYF; CDR3 DNA: TGTGCCAGCAGTCTCGTGGGGGGGGCCTACGAGCAGTACTTC
J gene: TRBJ2-6; V gene: TRBV15; clone size: -; D gene: TRBD1; CDR3 protein: CATSRSRTGSNSGANVLTF; CDR3 DNA: TGTGCCACCAGCAGATCAAGGACAGGCTCTAACTCTGGGGCCAACGTCCTGACTTTC
J gene: TRBJ2-1; V gene: TRBV2; clone size: -; D gene: -; CDR3 protein: CASRLLVEQFF; CDR3 DNA: TGTGCCAGCAGATTACTAGTTGAGCAGTTCTTC
J gene: TRBJ1-1; V gene: TRBV7-2; clone size: -; D gene: -; CDR3 protein: CASSLVFKLNTEAFF; CDR3 DNA: TGTGCCAGCAGCTTAGTTTTCAAGCTGAACACTGAAGCTTTCTTT
J gene: TRBJ2-5; V gene: TRBV27; clone size: -; D gene: -; CDR3 protein: CASSRKQGGVQETQYF; CDR3 DNA: TGTGCCAGCAGTCGAAAACAGGGGGGGGTACAAGAGACCCAGTACTTC
J gene: TRBJ1-1; V gene: TRBV5-4; clone size: -; D gene: -; CDR3 protein: CASSLRGWMNTEAFF; CDR3 DNA: TGTGCCAGCAGCTTGAGGGGTTGGATGAACACTGAAGCTTTCTTT
J gene: TRBJ1-1; V gene: TRBV19; clone size: -; D gene: -; CDR3 protein: CASSIGADTNTEAFF; CDR3 DNA: TGTGCCAGTAGTATAGGGGCAGATACGAACACTGAAGCTTTCTTT
J gene: TRBJ2-3; V gene: TRBV29-1; clone size: -; D gene: -; CDR3 protein: CSVEFPRGDTQYF; CDR3 DNA: TGCAGCGTTGAGTTCCCCCGCGGAGATACGCAGTATTTT
J gene: TRBJ1-1; V gene: TRBV7-3; clone size: -; D gene: -; CDR3 protein: CASSLQRNTEAFF; CDR3 DNA: TGTGCCAGCAGCTTGCAGCGGAACACTGAAGCTTTCTTT
J gene: TRBJ2-3; V gene: TRBV19; clone size: -; D gene: TRBD2; CDR3 protein: CASSITSGASTDTQYF; CDR3 DNA: TGTGCCAGTAGTATAACTAGCGGGGCTAGCACAGATACGCAGTATTTT
J gene: TRBJ1-1; V gene: TRBV27; clone size: -; D gene: -; CDR3 protein: CASSFGGATQAFF; CDR3 DNA: TGTGCCAGCAGTTTTGGGGGGGCAACACAAGCTTTCTTT
J gene: TRBJ1-3; V gene: TRBV6-1; clone size: -; D gene: -; CDR3 protein: CASSTDRHGNTIYF; CDR3 DNA: TGTGCCAGCAGCACAGACAGGCATGGCAACACCATATATTTT
J gene: TRBJ1-4; V gene: TRBV6-1; clone size: -; D gene: TRBD1; CDR3 protein: CASKNRGGEKLFF; CDR3 DNA: TGTGCCAGCAAAAACAGGGGGGGTGAAAAACTGTTTTTT
J gene: TRBJ1-2; V gene: TRBV30; clone size: -; D gene: -; CDR3 protein: CAWSHGGRGYGYTF; CDR3 DNA: TGTGCCTGGAGTCATGGAGGAAGAGGCTATGGCTACACCTTC
J gene: TRBJ1-2; V gene: TRBV5-1; clone size: once; D gene: -; CDR3 protein: CASSLEAGTYGYTF; CDR3 DNA: TGCGCCAGCAGCTTGGAGGCAGGAACCTATGGCTACACCTTC
J gene: TRBJ1-1; V gene: TRBV18; clone size: -; D gene: -; CDR3 protein: CASSTRFGTPMNTEAFF; CDR3 DNA: TGTGCCAGCTCAACTAGATTCGGGACACCCATGAACACTGAAGCTTTCTTT
J gene: TRBJ1-1; V gene: TRBV27; clone size: -; D gene: -; CDR3 protein: CASRVGQMNTEAFF; CDR3 DNA: TGTGCCAGCAGGGTCGGACAGATGAACACTGAAGCTTTCTTT